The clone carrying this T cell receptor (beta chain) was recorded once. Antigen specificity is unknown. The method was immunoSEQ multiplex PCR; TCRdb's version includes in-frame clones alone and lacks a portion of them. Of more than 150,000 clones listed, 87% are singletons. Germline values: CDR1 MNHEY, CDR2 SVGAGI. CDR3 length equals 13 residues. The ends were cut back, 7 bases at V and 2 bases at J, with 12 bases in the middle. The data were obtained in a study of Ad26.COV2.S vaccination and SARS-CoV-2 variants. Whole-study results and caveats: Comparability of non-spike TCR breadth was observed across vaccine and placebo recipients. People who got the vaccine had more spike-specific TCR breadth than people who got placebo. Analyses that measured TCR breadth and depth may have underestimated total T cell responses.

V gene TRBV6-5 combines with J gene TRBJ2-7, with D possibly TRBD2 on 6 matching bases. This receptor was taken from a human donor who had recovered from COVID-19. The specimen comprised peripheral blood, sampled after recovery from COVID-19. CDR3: CASIFTGAYEQYF. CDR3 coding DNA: TGTGCCAGCATTTTTACGGGAGCCTACGAGCAGTACTTC.